This record looks at one T cell receptor beta chain sequence and its context. Its target antigen remains unknown. Per-base qualities were not stored, and no clone one base away is much larger. The entire isolated RNA was reverse transcribed using the High Capacity cDNA Reverse Transcription Kit, and thus expressed TCRB transcripts were sequenced. Naive, central memory and regulatory T cell samples underwent deep immunoSEQ sequencing, averaging roughly 3.3 million total reads per sample. Sorted cells were lysed in RLT buffer, and RNA was extracted using DNase-treated RNeasy Micro or Mini kits according to cell number. To prevent cross-contamination, each cell subset was processed individually, whereas patient and healthy donor samples were processed jointly. The immunoSEQ multiplex PCR was used to amplify TCRB sequences from cDNA, yielding 87-bp fragments that span the CDR3 region. The amplicons were sequenced using the Illumina HiSeq platform. Per the original workflow: PCR bias was corrected computationally using synthetic template baselines, and reads within Hamming distance 2 were collapsed, with unmergeable singletons discarded. Reads were aligned to IMGT to assign V, D and J genes, CDR3 length, and insertions or deletions at six rearrangement sites. Within each subset, clonotype counts were normalized to sorted cell number, and only after that were true diversity and Gini coefficients computed with the tcR R package. Repertoire sharing was quantified using the overlap coefficient calculated on TCRB nucleotide sequences. TCRdb carries this immuneACCESS record with in-frame sequences only. Its versions omit some clonotypes, under half of them owing to an unresolved V gene in the studies checked, with the rest unexplained. D and trimming were read from the DNA, whereas the V and J calls and clone size are those reported in that table. This sample holds over 40,000 clones; around 70% were observed only once. The top ten hold roughly 2.2% of the sample.

These data belong to a study of beta chain features in type 1 diabetes (dated by TCRdb to the late 2010s). For the study in its entirety: No differences in mean age, gender distribution, total cell number or subset yield were found between patients and healthy donors. Naive and central memory subsets were obtained from all 30 or so donors, but regulatory and stem cell-like memory subsets were isolated from only 8 patients and roughly eight healthy donors. A total of around 100 million sorted cells were examined across all samples, and RNA yield correlated strongly with the number of cells per subset. The study compared TCRB repertoires of sorted circulating CD4+ T cell subsets between recently diagnosed type 1 diabetes patients and matched healthy donors.

The germline V gene encodes CDR1 DFQATT and CDR2 SNEGSKA (reference sequence). The CDR3 runs 10 amino acids, cysteine and phenylalanine included. The CDR3 DNA has 30 bases and is translated from base 1. Trimming costs V 6 bases and J 15 bases, and their ends lie 15 bases apart. Here is what the overall study found, with its caveats: Sequencing cDNA rather than genomic DNA could over-represent highly expressing activated cells, although activation and CD3 levels did not differ between groups. Only small numbers of individuals were included in the HLA sub-analyses, which left unresolved whether HLA type had any influence on TCRB rearrangement. Shorter templates might have been favored by PCR, but patient and control samples were amplified and corrected together, so both groups would have been affected equally by any skew. Naive, central memory and regulatory TCRB repertoires appeared to be more similar among patients than among healthy donors. A moderate but significant shortening of TCRB CDR3 length was observed in type 1 diabetes patients in all four CD4+ subsets. At VDJ recombination sites, patients with type 1 diabetes made fewer insertions and deleted more nucleotides, a pattern implying thymic rearrangement abnormalities.

Each donor gave one peripheral blood draw, approximately 100 mL on average, collected into heparinised tubes. A BD FACSAria II was used to sort naive, central memory, regulatory and stem cell-like memory CD4+ T cells with a panel that included CD45RO, CCR7, CD25, CD127, CD95 and CD27. Purity was above 98% for every sorted population. PBMCs were isolated immediately by Lymphoprep density gradient centrifugation and stained directly without culture. So that batch effects would be minimized, each experiment stained and sorted samples in pairs, pairing one healthy donor with one patient. Sequenced material: Tregs from blood. The cell subset or site label of this sample denotes: regulatory CD4+ T cells. This sequence originates from a young woman with type 1 diabetes. The chain joins TRBV20-1 to TRBJ2-1; TRBD2 could be the D gene, as 6 bases match. DNA sequence: TGCAGTGCGAGCTTCCGGGGGTCGTTCTTC. This encodes CSASFRGSFF.